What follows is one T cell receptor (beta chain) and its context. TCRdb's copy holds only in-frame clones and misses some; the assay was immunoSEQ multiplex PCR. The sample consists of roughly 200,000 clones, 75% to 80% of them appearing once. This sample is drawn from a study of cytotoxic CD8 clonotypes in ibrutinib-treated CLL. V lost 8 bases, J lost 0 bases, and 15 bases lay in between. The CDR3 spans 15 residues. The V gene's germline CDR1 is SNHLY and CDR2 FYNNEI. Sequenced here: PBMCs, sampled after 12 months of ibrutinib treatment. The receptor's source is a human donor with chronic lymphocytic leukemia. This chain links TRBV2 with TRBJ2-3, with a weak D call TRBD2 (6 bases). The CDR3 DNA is TGTGCCAGCGGGGAGGCAGACTTAAGCACAGATACGCAGTATTTT. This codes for CASGEADLSTDTQYF.